This T cell receptor (beta chain) came from a study of blood T cell repertoires in COVID-19. The wider study: Both acute and convalescent COVID-19 samples were obtained from the United States, Italy and Spain. Sample material is recorded as cDNA or gDNA derived from T cells, B-cell-depleted T cells, or PBMCs.

In the original processing: Reference gene primer amplification gave estimated nucleated cell counts. Produced via immunoSEQ multiplex PCR; TCRdb's table is partial and in-frame only. V and J calls and clone size follow that table, whereas D and trimming were derived from the DNA. Seen here are fewer than 85,000 clones, 83% observed once, and the top ten hold about 6%. V lost 3 bases and J lost 2, with 10 bases in between. CDR1 is LNHDA, CDR2 SQIVND, per germline (reference sequence). The CDR3 spans 14 residues. The V gene is TRBV19, the J gene TRBJ1-2, with D unclear. This TCR came from a woman aged 55 to 70 with acute or convalescent COVID-19. Sequencing was done on a sample of peripheral blood. CDR3 bases: TGTGCCAGTAGTATCGGCACACTAAACTATGGCTACACCTTC. This codes for CASSIGTLNYGYTF.